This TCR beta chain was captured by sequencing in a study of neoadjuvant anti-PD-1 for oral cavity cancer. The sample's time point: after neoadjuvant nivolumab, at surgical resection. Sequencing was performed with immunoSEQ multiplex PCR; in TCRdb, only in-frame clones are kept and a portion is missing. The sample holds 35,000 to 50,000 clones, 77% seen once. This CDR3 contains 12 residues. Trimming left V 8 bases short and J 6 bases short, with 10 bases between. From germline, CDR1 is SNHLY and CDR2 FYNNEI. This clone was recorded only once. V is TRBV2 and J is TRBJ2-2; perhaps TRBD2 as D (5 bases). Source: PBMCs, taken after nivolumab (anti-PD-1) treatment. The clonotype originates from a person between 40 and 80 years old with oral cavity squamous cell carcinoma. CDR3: CASRGFAGELFF. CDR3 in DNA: TGTGCCAGCCGGGGTTTCGCCGGGGAGCTGTTTTTT.